These 10 T cell receptor beta chains originate from one sample sequenced in a study of CD8+CD57+ T cells in acquired aplastic anemia. Sequenced patients had shown CD8+CD57+ cell expansion by flow cytometry. Both TCR beta VDJ combination and CDR3 sequence profiling were carried out. Genomic DNA was the template for this profiling. TCRdb reprocessed the reads via MiXCR and lists one record per CDR3 protein. The sample lists approximately 170,000 distinct CDR3 sequences; over 40% were seen once. The sequencing input was sorted CD4+, CD8+, or CD8+CD57+ T cells (not recorded which) from PBMCs. These receptors came from a human donor with aplastic anemia.

J is TRBJ1-2 and V is TRBV6-1, with D possibly being TRBD1 (6 bases). The germline V gene has CDR1 MNHNS and CDR2 SASEGT. Trimming removed 9 bases at V and 7 bases at J, with 12 bases between. The CDR3 is 11 residues long. The CDR3 spells CASGGGGGYTF. CDR3 DNA: TGTGCCAGTGGTGGGGGCGGTGGCTACACCTTC.

This clonotype was seen at least ten times. The rearrangement links TRBV7-3 to TRBJ2-1; possibly TRBD1 for D (6 bases). V was clipped by 5 bases and J by 6 bases, with 14 bases between them. CDR1 and CDR2 from the germline V gene are SGHTA and FQGTGA. The CDR3 totals 14 residues. In DNA form, the CDR3 reads TGTGCCAGCAGCAATAGCAGGGGCCTCAATGAGCAGTTCTTC. Translation gives CASSNSRGLNEQFF.

The rearrangement joins TRBV27 to TRBJ2-2; D is ambiguous. CDR3 length: 13 amino acids. The V gene lost 3 bases and the J gene lost 4 bases, with 6 bases spanning the gap. Germline CDR1 and CDR2: MNHEY and SMNVEV (reference sequence). The CDR3 DNA follows: TGTGCCAGCAGTTTTTGGGTCACCGGGGAGCTGTTTTTT. Residues: CASSFWVTGELFF.

This chain uses TRBV19 with TRBJ2-7; TRBD1 aligns across 8 bases. The germline V gene encodes CDR1 LNHDA and CDR2 SQIVND (reference sequence). This CDR3 comprises 14 residues. J gave up 3 bases and V 1 base, and 2 bases lay outside the gene matches. CDR3 bases: TGTGCCAGTAGTATAGCTGACAGGGGCTACGAGCAGTACTTC. Translation: CASSIADRGYEQYF. The full variable domain, completed using reference TRBV19 and TRBJ2-7, is DGGITQSPKYLFRKEGQNVTLSCEQNLNHDAMYWYRQDPGQGLRLIYYSQIVNDFQKGDIAEGYSVSREKKESFPLTVTSAQKNPTAFYLCASSIADRGYEQYFGPGTRLTVT.

This clonotype occurred many times. This sequence joins TRBV6-1 and TRBJ2-3, with D possibly TRBD1 on 6 matching bases. The CDR3 extends over 16 amino acids. Germline V gene lookup returns CDR1 MNHNS and CDR2 SASEGT. Trimming removed 4 bases from V and 2 bases from J, with 16 bases in between. The CDR3 is CASSVNTTGLTDTQYF. The CDR3 DNA reads TGTGCCAGCAGTGTCAATACGACAGGCCTCACAGATACGCAGTATTTT.

This clonotype was counted between two and nine times. This chain uses TRBV29-1 with TRBJ2-7, with D possibly being TRBD1 or TRBD2 (5 bases each). The CDR3 sequence is 13 residues long. Germline values: CDR1 SQVTM, CDR2 ANQGSEA. Trimming took off 6 bases at V and 2 bases at J, with 14 bases between the two ends. The CDR3 spells CSVSGPDPYEQYF. CDR3 DNA: TGCAGCGTGTCGGGACCCGATCCCTACGAGCAGTACTTC.

This clonotype appeared once. Compared with germline, one end of the junction differs, possibly owing to a read error. Here the CDR3 reads CASSHGPIIPSSYNEQFF. The CDR3 DNA follows: TGTGCCAGCAGCCACGGGCCGATTATACCTAGCTCCTACAACGAGCAGTTCTTC. The chain employs TRBV7-6 and TRBJ2-1; tentative D call: TRBD2 (5 bases). CDR1 and CDR2 (germline): SGHVS, FNYEAQ. The CDR3 contains 18 residues.

This chain uses TRBV4-1 with TRBJ2-7, with 9 nucleotides matching TRBD2. V shed 2 bases, J shed 3 bases, and the junction held 5 bases outside the gene matches. The CDR3 runs 15 residues. The germline CDR1 and CDR2 sequences are MGHRA and YSYEKL. CDR3 sequence reads: CASSQSRLADYEQYF. The CDR3 nucleotides read TGCGCCAGCAGCCAATCTAGACTAGCGGACTACGAGCAGTACTTC.

The V call is TRBV24-1, the J call TRBJ2-6; TRBD1 aligns across 11 bases. Germline CDR1 and CDR2: KGHDR and SFDVKD. The CDR3 is 18 residues long. V shed 4 bases and J 4 bases; nucleotides not matched to a gene: 8. The CDR3 protein is CATSDSGTGGSGANVLTF. As DNA, the CDR3 is TGTGCCACCAGTGACTCAGGGACAGGGGGTTCGGGGGCCAACGTCCTGACTTTC.

The chain uses TRBV2 and TRBJ2-7; 7 bases map to TRBD2. Looked up from germline, CDR1 is SNHLY and CDR2 is FYNNEI. The junction had 6 bases not matched to a gene; V was cut back by 1 base and J by 6 bases. The length of the CDR3 is 14 residues. CDR3 coding DNA: TGTGCCAGCAGTGAAGGGGGCGGGGGATCCGAGCAGTACTTC. This translates into CASSEGGGGSEQYF.